The T cell receptor beta chain described here comes from a study of identical twins. Trimming at V came to 4 bases and at J to 7 bases, leaving 5 bases not matched to a gene. CDR3 length equals 14 residues. Germline V gives CDR1 SGHDN, CDR2 FVKESK. TCRdb ran MiXCR on the 5' RACE reads and lists one entry per CDR3 protein. The data hold hundreds of thousands of distinct CDR3 sequences, with over 20% observed a single time. These data were also reused for a study on T cells expressing NK-cell markers.

The gene calls are TRBV14 and TRBJ2-2; 8 positions match TRBD2. This TCR was sampled from a woman aged 18-30 years in good health. Sequences were obtained from PBMCs. DNA of the CDR3: TGTGCCAGCAGCCGACTAGCGAAGAACGGGGAGCTGTTTTTT. This translates into CASSRLAKNGELFF.